These 24 T cell receptor beta chains came from one sample sequenced in a study of T cell changes during pregnancy in multiple sclerosis. Assay used: immunoSEQ multiplex PCR; TCRdb lists only in-frame clones, some missing. The profile shows about 46,000 clones, around 93% of them singletons. The sample consisted of CD8+ T cells from peripheral blood mononuclear cells, taken after pregnancy. The origin of the receptors is a female donor with multiple sclerosis, enrolled in a pregnancy study.

This chain links TRBV18 with TRBJ2-7, with TRBD1 identical over 8 bases. V lost 0 bases to trimming and J lost 2 bases; unmatched junction nucleotides: 6. The V gene's germline CDR1 is KGHSH and CDR2 LQKENI. The CDR3 extends over 16 amino acids. The CDR3 DNA reads as TGTGCCAGCTCACCACCCCAGGGGGCTGATGCCTACGAGCAGTACTTC. This sequence encodes CASSPPQGADAYEQYF. Together with reference TRBV18 and TRBJ2-7, the CDR3 gives the full variable domain: NAGVMQNPRHLVRRRGQEARLRCSPMKGHSHVYWYRQLPEEGLKFMVYLQKENIIDESGMPKERFSAEFPKEGPSILRIQQVVRGDSAAYFCASSPPQGADAYEQYFGPGTRLTVT.

V is TRBV4-1 and J is TRBJ2-3; 9 bases align to TRBD1. The CDR3 sequence is 16 residues long. Trimming cost V 0 bases and J 3 bases; bases outside gene matches: 4. From germline, CDR1 is MGHRA and CDR2 YSYEKL. The CDR3 spells CASSQEQGALTDTQYF. In nucleotides, the CDR3 is TGCGCCAGCAGCCAAGAACAGGGGGCGCTAACAGATACGCAGTATTTT.

The rearrangement links TRBV30 to TRBJ1-1, with TRBD1 as a possible D gene (6 bases). The CDR3 has 12 residues. Germline values: CDR1 GTSNPN, CDR2 SVGIG (reference sequence). Trimming stripped 4 bases from V and 5 bases from J, with 11 bases between. The CDR3 loop reads CAWTPGDTEAFF. As DNA, the CDR3 is TGTGCCTGGACTCCAGGGGATACTGAAGCTTTCTTT.

This chain connects TRBV7-9 to TRBJ2-3, with D perhaps matching TRBD1 (6 bases). Deletions cut 9 bases from V and 6 bases from J, with 19 bases between. The CDR3 runs 14 residues. CDR1 is SEHNR, CDR2 FQNEAQ, per germline (reference sequence). This CDR3 is CASRDNFMPDTQYF. The DNA for the CDR3 is TGTGCCAGTAGGGACAATTTTATGCCGGATACGCAGTATTTT.

The chain employs TRBV14 and TRBJ1-5, with 9 bases that match TRBD1. CDR3 size: 20 residues. J was trimmed by 5 bases and V by 0 bases; bases with no gene match: 17. Per the germline V gene, CDR1 is SGHDN and CDR2 is FVKESK. As DNA, the CDR3 is TGTGCCAGCAGCCAAGATTTGGGAGGGACAGGGATCTCGGAGGATCAGCCCCAGCATTTT. This encodes CASSQDLGGTGISEDQPQHF. The variable domain in full, completed from reference TRBV14 and TRBJ1-5, reads EAGVTQFPSHSVIEKGQTVTLRCDPISGHDNLYWYRRVMGKEIKFLLHFVKESKQDESGMPNNRFLAERTGGTYSTLKVQPAELEDSGVYFCASSQDLGGTGISEDQPQHFGDGTRLSIL.

This clone is a singleton in its sample. The chain uses TRBV2 and TRBJ2-7; TRBD1 matches 7 bases. The CDR3 has 15 residues. Germline V gene sequence: CDR1 SNHLY, CDR2 FYNNEI. The ends lost 4 bases at V and 9 bases at J; junction bases unmatched: 15. The CDR3 DNA reads TGTGCCAGCAGTGCGGAGACAGGGACGGTTGACGGGCAGTACTTC. It encodes CASSAETGTVDGQYF.

The genes are TRBV7-8 and TRBJ2-5; 11 bases line up with TRBD2. The CDR3 runs 19 residues. Germline V gene sequence: CDR1 SGHVS, CDR2 FQNEAQ. The V and J ends lost 7 bases and 0 bases, in that order; junction bases with no gene match: 16. CDR3 sequence (DNA): TGTGCCAGCACCCCGGTGGGGCCACTAGCGGGGGCCCACCAAGAGACCCAGTACTTC. This translates into CASTPVGPLAGAHQETQYF.

V usage is TRBV13 and J usage is TRBJ1-2; TRBD1 matches 9 bases. Trimming took 5 bases from V and 4 from J; bases not matched to a gene: 11. From germline, CDR1 is PRHDT and CDR2 FYEKMQ (reference sequence). The CDR3 consists of 16 residues. The CDR3 DNA reads as TGTGCCAGCAGCCCCTCTGGGACAGGGTGGGGCTATGGCTACACCTTC. Protein product: CASSPSGTGWGYGYTF.

The rearrangement uses TRBV7-2 and TRBJ2-7, with 8 bases aligning to TRBD1. V was pared by 5 bases and J by 3 bases, with 6 bases of the junction left unmatched. The CDR3 sequence is 14 residues long. The V gene's germline CDR1 is SGHTA and CDR2 FQGNSA. The CDR3 is CASSPGQALYEQYF. The CDR3 nucleotides read TGTGCCAGCAGCCCGGGACAGGCCCTCTACGAGCAGTACTTC.

The count of this clone is one. The chain employs TRBV2 and TRBJ2-3; TRBD1 aligns across 9 bases. V lost 3 bases, J lost 2 bases, and 12 bases stayed unmatched. Germline V lookup: CDR1 SNHLY, CDR2 FYNNEI. This CDR3 spans 18 amino acids. DNA for the CDR3: TGTGCCAGCAGTGACTCGGGACAGGGCCATTCTTACACAGATACGCAGTATTTT. Its protein product is CASSDSGQGHSYTDTQYF.

The chain joins TRBV5-1 to TRBJ2-3, with unresolved D. Germline CDR1 SGHRS, CDR2 YFSETQ. The V end lost 2 bases, the J end lost 2 bases, and 12 bases lay between the germline ends. The CDR3 length is 15 residues. The DNA of the CDR3 is TGCGCCAGCAGCTTAGAAACTTCCATCACAGATACGCAGTATTTT. Its translation: CASSLETSITDTQYF.

A single count supports this clone. V is TRBV5-8 and J is TRBJ2-7; D is undetermined. Germline V gene sequence: CDR1 SGHTS, CDR2 YDEGEE. The ends were cut back, 4 bases at V and 4 bases at J, with 21 bases in the middle. This CDR3 contains 16 residues. This chain's CDR3 is CASSVDGSPGFYEQYF. As DNA, the CDR3 is TGTGCCAGCAGCGTGGACGGATCCCCGGGTTTTTACGAGCAGTACTTC. Together with reference TRBV5-8 and TRBJ2-7, the CDR3 gives the full variable domain: EAGVTQSPTHLIKTRGQQATLRCSPISGHTSVYWYQQALGLGLQFLLWYDEGEERNRGNFPPRFSGRQFPNYSSELNVNALELEDSALYLCASSVDGSPGFYEQYFGPGTRLTVT.

The gene calls are TRBV30 and TRBJ1-1; no clear D gene. There are 14 residues in the CDR3. Germline values: CDR1 GTSNPN, CDR2 SVGIG (reference sequence). V lost 2 bases to trimming and J lost 8 bases, with 18 bases between them. DNA for the CDR3: TGTGCCTGGAGTACTCACATATCAGGCCCAGAAGCTTTCTTT. Its translation is CAWSTHISGPEAFF.

This clone was recorded once. This sequence joins TRBV7-9 and TRBJ1-4, with 8 bases fitting TRBD1. In germline, CDR1 is SEHNR, CDR2 FQNEAQ (reference sequence). This CDR3 region has 13 residues. Trimming cost V 4 bases and J 8 bases; bases outside gene matches: 3. CDR3 residues: CASSSYRGEKLFF. The CDR3 region has the DNA TGTGCCAGCAGCTCGTACAGGGGGGAAAAACTGTTTTTT.

The chain has TRBV28 and TRBJ2-1; D perhaps matches TRBD1 (5 bases). Germline V lookup: CDR1 MDHEN, CDR2 SYDVKM. The CDR3 runs to 13 residues. Between the trimmed V and J ends, which lost 3 bases and 7 bases, there was a span of 10 bases. CDR3 residues: CASSFVGPNEQFF. As DNA, the CDR3 is TGTGCCAGCAGTTTCGTGGGGCCGAATGAGCAGTTCTTC.

Worth noting for this clone: One end of the junction varies from germline; a read error may be responsible. As DNA, the CDR3 is TGTGCCGGCAGCTTAGACGGGACTAGCGGGGCCAATGAGCAGTTCTTC. It specifies CAGSLDGTSGANEQFF. The genes are TRBV13 and TRBJ2-1; TRBD2 agrees at 13 bases. Germline V gene sequence: CDR1 PRHDT, CDR2 FYEKMQ (reference sequence). This CDR3 spans 16 amino acids.

The rearrangement uses TRBV7-9 and TRBJ2-6; possible D gene TRBD2, 6 bases. The V and J ends lost 4 bases and 2 bases respectively, with 9 bases between them. The germline V gene has CDR1 SEHNR and CDR2 FQNEAQ (reference sequence). The CDR3 is made up of 15 amino acids. CDR3 in DNA: TGTGCCAGCAGCTGGGGGAGGACTGGGGCCAACGTCCTGACTTTC. Encoded protein: CASSWGRTGANVLTF.

The CDR3 protein is CASSPGGPATGYGYTF. The CDR3 DNA follows: TGTGCCAGCAGCCCCGGCGGCCCTGCGACTGGCTATGGCTACACCTTC. This chain uses TRBV7-6 with TRBJ1-2; unclear D gene. Trimming took off 5 bases at V and 4 bases at J, with 20 bases between the two ends. This CDR3 has 16 residues. Germline V gives CDR1 SGHVS, CDR2 FNYEAQ. Full variable domain (rest looked up from reference TRBV7-6 and TRBJ1-2): GAGVSQSPRYKVTKRGQDVALRCDPISGHVSLYWYRQALGQGPEFLTYFNYEAQQDKSGLPNDRFSAERPEGSISTLTIQRTEQRDSAMYRCASSPGGPATGYGYTFGSGTRLTVV.

This chain connects TRBV5-1 to TRBJ2-7; D may be TRBD2 (6 bases). CDR1 is SGHRS, CDR2 YFSETQ, per germline. Trimming took off 0 bases at V and 1 base at J, with 14 bases between the two ends. The CDR3 has 16 amino acids. CDR3 coding DNA: TGCGCCAGCAGCTTGGCGACCTCTGGGGGGTCCTACGAGCAGTACTTC. This codes for CASSLATSGGSYEQYF. The full variable domain, with the rest looked up from reference TRBV5-1 and TRBJ2-7, is KAGVTQTPRYLIKTRGQQVTLSCSPISGHRSVSWYQQTPGQGLQFLFEYFSETQRNKGNFPGRFSGRQFSNSRSEMNVSTLELGDSALYLCASSLATSGGSYEQYFGPGTRLTVT.

This clone was counted a single time. The V gene is TRBV6-6, the J gene TRBJ2-1; 8 bases line up with TRBD1. The CDR3 has 15 residues. With 6 bases clipped from V and 4 bases from J, the junction kept 8 bases outside the gene matches. Germline values: CDR1 MNHNY, CDR2 SVGAGI (reference sequence). CDR3 in DNA: TGTGCCAGCAGCGTCACCGGGACAGGTTACAATGAGCAGTTCTTC. It codes for CASSVTGTGYNEQFF.

This chain uses TRBV5-5 with TRBJ2-2; 11 bases align to TRBD1. The CDR3 spans 17 residues. Germline CDR1 is SGHKS and CDR2 is YYEKEE (reference sequence). The ends lost 4 bases at V and 5 bases at J; junction bases unmatched: 10. CDR3 region: CASSGTGTGGLTGELFF. The DNA of the CDR3 is TGTGCCAGCAGCGGAACCGGGACAGGGGGGTTAACCGGGGAGCTGTTTTTT.

The chain employs TRBV14 and TRBJ2-3; 9 bases are a match to TRBD1. V lost 4 bases, J lost 1 base, and 3 bases stayed unmatched. CDR3 size: 15 residues. Germline CDR1 SGHDN, CDR2 FVKESK. This CDR3 is CASSPTGGGTDTQYF. The DNA of the CDR3 is TGTGCCAGCAGCCCGACAGGGGGAGGCACAGATACGCAGTATTTT.

This sequence joins TRBV7-7 and TRBJ2-7; 9 nucleotides match TRBD1. Trimming at V came to 5 bases and at J to 2 bases, leaving 7 bases not matched to a gene. CDR1 and CDR2 (germline): SSHAT, FNYEAQ (reference sequence). The CDR3 length is 15 residues. CDR3 in DNA: TGTGCCAGCAGCCCTTCCAGGGACAGGGCCTACGAGCAGTACTTC. This encodes CASSPSRDRAYEQYF.

This rearrangement joins TRBV7-2 to TRBJ2-1, with TRBD2 matching 9 bases. Trimming at V came to 6 bases and at J to 0 bases, leaving 9 bases not matched to a gene. The length of the CDR3 is 17 residues. Germline V gene data show CDR1 as SGHTA and CDR2 as FQGNSA. In DNA form, the CDR3 reads TGTGCCAGCAGTCCCCCGGGCGGGGGGGTCTCCTACAATGAGCAGTTCTTC. It is translated as CASSPPGGGVSYNEQFF.